This T cell receptor (beta chain) was retrieved from a study of blood T cell repertoires in COVID-19. Across the whole study: The cDNA or gDNA used as material had been derived from T cells, B-cell-depleted T cells, or PBMCs.

Under the authors' procedure: Amplification from reference gene primers served as the basis for estimated nucleated cell counts. Assay: immunoSEQ multiplex PCR; the TCRdb copy retains only in-frame clones and omits some. V, J and clone size derive from that table, while D and trimming were established from the DNA sequence. The table lists approximately 91,000 clones, about 85% of them singletons. The CDR3 is 15 residues long. Germline V CDR1 and CDR2: WSHSY, SAAADI. After removal of 4 bases from V and 3 bases from J, the junction contained 4 bases not matched to a gene. The V call is TRBV10-2, the J call TRBJ2-7; 12 positions match TRBD1. The TCR was taken from a man aged 65 to 79 with acute or convalescent COVID-19. Sequenced sample: peripheral blood. This CDR3 reads CASSGGQGAFYEQYV. Here the CDR3 DNA reads TGCGCCAGCAGTGGGGGACAGGGGGCTTTCTACGAGCAGTACGTC.